The 22 T cell receptor beta chains in this list originate from one sample, sequenced in a study of response to subunit inactivated influenza vaccine. TCRdb reanalysed the RT-PCR reads using MiXCR and keeps one entry per CDR3 protein. The sample lists fewer than 750,000 distinct CDR3 sequences; around 15% were seen once. Sample: PBMCs from blood, taken approximately 12 days after vaccination. The source is a man over 45 who received an inactivated influenza vaccine.

The V call is TRBV11-1, the J call TRBJ2-1; 7 bases align to TRBD2. V dropped 0 bases and J dropped 0; count of bases not matched to a gene: 8. This CDR3 region has 18 residues. Germline V gene sequence: CDR1 SGHAT, CDR2 FQDESV (reference sequence). CDR3 in DNA: TGTGCCAGCAGCTTAGCTTTAGCGGGTGTCCCCTCCTACAATGAGCAGTTCTTC. As protein: CASSLALAGVPSYNEQFF.

The V and J genes are TRBV12-3 or TRBV12-4 and TRBJ1-6; no clear D. Trimming removed 6 bases from V and 0 bases from J, with 9 bases in between. This CDR3 region has 15 residues. In DNA form, the CDR3 reads TGTGCCAGCAGCACACAGAGCTCCTATAATTCACCCCTCCACTTT. The encoded protein is CASSTQSSYNSPLHF.

Worth noting for this clonotype: It may be a read error: a sequence one base away is much more abundant. The genes are TRBV5-1 and TRBJ1-1, with D possibly matching TRBD1 (5 bases). The CDR3 consists of 14 residues. The germline V gene encodes CDR1 SGHRS and CDR2 YFSETQ. CDR3 bases: TGCGCCAGCAGCTTCATAGGGGAGAACACTGAAGCTTACTTT. Its protein is CASSFIGENTEAYF. The full variable domain, its missing parts supplied by reference TRBV5-1 and TRBJ1-1, is KAGVTQTPRYLIKTRGQQVTLSCSPISGHRSVSWYQQTPGQGLQFLFEYFSETQRNKGNFPGRFSGRQFSNSRSEMNVSTLELGDSALYLCASSFIGENTEAYFGQGTRLTVV.

This clonotype occurred a few times. The rearrangement joins TRBV6-5 to TRBJ1-6; TRBD1 is a possible D gene (6 bases). This CDR3 is 16 amino acids long. The germline V and J ends were trimmed by 0 bases and 9 bases, with 15 bases remaining between them. Germline CDR1 is MNHEY and CDR2 is SVGAGI. Written as DNA, the CDR3 is TGTGCCAGCAGTTACTCGATACCGGGGGCAAGTTCACCCCTCCACTTT. This gives the protein CASSYSIPGASSPLHF.

The chain joins TRBV12-3 or TRBV12-4 to TRBJ2-2, with D unresolved. The CDR3 length is 14 residues. V lost 6 bases and J 1 base, leaving 9 bases between the germline ends. CDR3 DNA: TGTGCCAGCAGCCCACTGGGGAACACCGGGGAGCTGTTTTTT. Translation: CASSPLGNTGELFF.

This chain connects TRBV7-8 to TRBJ2-1; 7 nucleotides agree with TRBD2. Germline V gene sequence: CDR1 SGHVS, CDR2 FQNEAQ. The CDR3 has 16 amino acids. V lost 1 base and J lost 4; bases outside the gene matches: 7. CDR3 loop: CASSLDGGTTYNEQFF. DNA for the CDR3: TGTGCCAGCAGCTTAGATGGAGGGACTACTTACAATGAGCAGTTCTTC.

This clonotype was counted ten times or more. The CDR3 protein is CASSYHTGQPQHF. CDR3 in DNA: TGTGCCAGCAGTTACCACACCGGCCAGCCCCAGCATTTT. This chain uses TRBV6-2 or TRBV6-3 with TRBJ1-5; D unclear. The V and J ends lost 2 bases and 7 bases respectively, with 9 bases between them. CDR3 length: 13 amino acids. The germline V gene has CDR1 MNHEY and CDR2 SVGEGT.

This clonotype has more than one count but fewer than ten. V is TRBV6-5 and J is TRBJ1-2; the D gene is possibly TRBD1 (5 bases). The CDR3 loop spans 14 amino acids. Germline-derived CDR1 and CDR2 are MNHEY and SVGAGI. V was pared by 2 bases and J by 4 bases, with 11 bases between. CDR3 region: CASSYGPGGYGYTF. CDR3 DNA sequence: TGTGCCAGCAGTTACGGACCGGGGGGCTATGGCTACACCTTC.

This clonotype was observed a handful of times. The V call is TRBV27, the J call TRBJ2-7, with 10 bases aligning to TRBD2. Trimming took 1 base from V and 6 from J; bases not matched to a gene: 3. Germline loops: CDR1 MNHEY, CDR2 SMNVEV (reference sequence). The CDR3 totals 14 residues. The CDR3 here is CASSLLGTSAEQYF. CDR3 DNA sequence: TGTGCCAGCAGTTTATTGGGGACTAGCGCCGAGCAGTACTTC.

There are a few counts of this clonotype. The V and J genes are TRBV29-1 and TRBJ2-3; the D gene is possibly TRBD1 (7 bases). Germline-derived CDR1 and CDR2 are SQVTM and ANQGSEA. This CDR3 is 13 amino acids long. The germline V and J ends were trimmed by 6 bases and 0 bases, with 10 bases remaining between them. The CDR3 DNA follows: TGCAGCGTAGCAGGGGGGAGCACAGATACGCAGTATTTT. The encoded protein is CSVAGGSTDTQYF.

The V call is TRBV28, the J call TRBJ2-2; no firm D call. Germline lookup yields CDR1 MDHEN and CDR2 SYDVKM. The ends were cut back, 6 bases at V and 6 bases at J, with 17 bases in the middle. There are 15 residues in the CDR3. For the CDR3, the DNA is TGTGCCAGCAGAATACCAGGTAGTCTCGCCGGGGAGCTGTTTTTT. Its protein is CASRIPGSLAGELFF.

The sample holds many counts of this clonotype. The gene calls are TRBV9 and TRBJ2-1; tentatively, D is TRBD1 (6 bases). Trimming removed 0 bases at V and 2 bases at J, with 9 bases between. The CDR3 totals 15 residues. Germline values: CDR1 SGDLS, CDR2 YYNGEE. The CDR3 sequence is CASSVGRGPYNEQFF. The CDR3 DNA sequence: TGTGCCAGCAGCGTAGGCAGGGGTCCCTACAATGAGCAGTTCTTC.

This clonotype was seen a few times. This sequence joins TRBV11-2 and TRBJ2-7; D is possibly TRBD2 (6 bases). Trimming took off 8 bases at V and 2 bases at J, with 16 bases between the two ends. This CDR3 region has 14 residues. Looked up from germline, CDR1 is SGHAT and CDR2 is FQNNGV. CDR3 DNA: TGTGCCAGCGGCCGGGGAGCGGGTCCCTACGAGCAGTACTTC. This sequence encodes CASGRGAGPYEQYF.

This clonotype was counted ten times or more. CDR3 protein: CASSLGADTQYF. The DNA of the CDR3 is TGTGCCAGCAGCTTAGGGGCAGATACGCAGTATTTT. J is TRBJ2-3 and V is TRBV7-2; D uncertain. Germline-derived CDR1 and CDR2 are SGHTA and FQGNSA. The V end was cut by 1 base, the J end by 4 bases, with 3 bases between. The CDR3 extends over 12 amino acids.

This clonotype was seen a handful of times. The chain joins TRBV28 to TRBJ2-4, with TRBD1 matching over 10 bases. The V gene end was trimmed by 5 bases and the J gene end by 7 bases; junction bases not matched to a gene: 14. CDR1 is MDHEN and CDR2 is SYDVKM in the germline V gene. This CDR3 is built from 17 residues. The CDR3 sequence: CASSPRTGQGGGNIQYF. The CDR3 region has the DNA TGTGCCAGCAGTCCCCGGACCGGACAGGGGGGGGGGAACATTCAGTACTTC.

In this sample, this clonotype turned up a few times. The rearrangement links TRBV20-1 to TRBJ1-2; 9 nucleotides line up with TRBD1. Germline loops: CDR1 DFQATT, CDR2 SNEGSKA (reference sequence). The V segment lost 6 bases and the J segment 4 bases; nucleotides outside the gene matches: 9. The CDR3 is 14 residues long. CDR3 nucleotide sequence: TGCAGTGCACTGACCGGGACAGGGTTCTATGGCTACACCTTC. This codes for CSALTGTGFYGYTF.

The V call is TRBV7-8, the J call TRBJ1-2, with D unresolved. This CDR3 has 13 residues. In germline, CDR1 is SGHVS, CDR2 FQNEAQ. The V and J ends lost 5 bases and 4 bases respectively, with 11 bases between them. CDR3 nucleotide sequence: TGTGCCAGCAGCCCCGGACTGGTCTATGGCTACACCTTC. Protein: CASSPGLVYGYTF. The full variable domain, rest sourced from reference TRBV7-8 and TRBJ1-2, is GAGVSQSPRYKVAKRGQDVALRCDPISGHVSLFWYQQALGQGPEFLTYFQNEAQLDKSGLPSDRFFAERPEGSVSTLKIQRTQQEDSAVYLCASSPGLVYGYTFGSGTRLTVV.

The gene calls are TRBV4-3 and TRBJ2-5; the D gene is possibly TRBD2 (7 bases). V lost 2 bases and J lost 5, with 15 bases in between. This CDR3 is 15 amino acids long. Germline assignment: CDR1 LGHNA and CDR2 YSLEER. CDR3 bases: TGCGCCAGCAGCCAATCCCGGGGGGCGGTGGAGACCCAGTACTTC. As protein: CASSQSRGAVETQYF.

This clonotype was seen a few times. The CDR3: CASSYSRREGYEQYF. CDR3 DNA: TGTGCCAGCAGTTATTCTCGGCGGGAGGGCTACGAGCAGTACTTC. This rearrangement joins TRBV6-5 to TRBJ2-7; TRBD2 agrees at 9 bases. The V segment lost 3 bases and the J segment 3 bases; nucleotides outside the gene matches: 6. The CDR3 is made up of 15 amino acids. Germline lookup yields CDR1 MNHEY and CDR2 SVGAGI.

This clonotype has more than one count but fewer than ten. This chain joins TRBV14 and TRBJ2-1; 15 bases fit TRBD2. Germline-derived CDR1 and CDR2 are SGHDN and FVKESK. The CDR3 is 18 amino acids. Trimming at V came to 4 bases and at J to 8 bases, leaving 12 bases not matched to a gene. Written as DNA, the CDR3 is TGTGCCAGCAGCCCCAGTCCCGGGACTAGCGGGAGGAACTATGAGCAGTTCTTC. This encodes CASSPSPGTSGRNYEQFF. Full variable domain (rest looked up from reference TRBV14 and TRBJ2-1): EAGVTQFPSHSVIEKGQTVTLRCDPISGHDNLYWYRRVMGKEIKFLLHFVKESKQDESGMPNNRFLAERTGGTYSTLKVQPAELEDSGVYFCASSPSPGTSGRNYEQFFGPGTRLTVL.

This sequence joins TRBV7-9 and TRBJ2-1, with D unresolved. Looked up from germline, CDR1 is SEHNR and CDR2 is FQNEAQ (reference sequence). V was cut by 2 bases and J by 0 bases, with 11 bases left in between. The CDR3 extends over 16 amino acids. For the CDR3, the DNA is TGTGCCAGCAGCTTAACCAGCCTGAGCTCCTACAATGAGCAGTTCTTC. Translating gives CASSLTSLSSYNEQFF. The variable domain in full, completed from reference TRBV7-9 and TRBJ2-1, reads DTGVSQNPRHKITKRGQNVTFRCDPISEHNRLYWYRQTLGQGPEFLTYFQNEAQLEKSRLLSDRFSAERPKGSFSTLEIQRTEQGDSAMYLCASSLTSLSSYNEQFFGPGTRLTVL.

The chain has TRBV12-3 or TRBV12-4 and TRBJ2-7; D may be TRBD1 or TRBD2 (5 bases each). V was trimmed by 5 bases and J by 2 bases, leaving 13 bases between them. The CDR3 is 14 residues long. DNA of the CDR3: TGTGCCAGCAGTCCGGGACGGCCAACCTACGAGCAGTACTTC. The encoded protein is CASSPGRPTYEQYF.